This is a list of T cell receptor beta chains from one sample in a study of shared clonotypes between healthy human individuals. Generated by immunoSEQ multiplex PCR, the TCRdb table keeps only in-frame clones and is missing some. The sample yields 400,000 to 500,000 clones, around 79% seen once. Sequenced input: PBMCs. The receptors stem from a woman aged 40-49 years in good health. Some clones in this sample may be carry-over from other donors' samples. CDR3s include the opening cysteine and the closing phenylalanine or tryptophan. Each record gives: D gene, J gene, CDR3 length, clone size, V gene, CDR3 DNA, CDR3 protein. D genes are given only for firm matches. Size values are once, few and many counts, or a class for expanded clones, and some rows have none.

d_gene: -; j_gene: TRBJ2-7; len: 14; abundance: -; v_gene: TRBV11-2; CDR3nt: TGTGCCAGCAGCCCCGGCGGCAGCTTAGGTGAGCAGTACTTC; CDR3aa: CASSPGGSLGEQYF
d_gene: TRBD1; j_gene: TRBJ2-5; len: 16; abundance: -; v_gene: TRBV5-6; CDR3nt: TGTGCCAGCAGCTTGTGGGGCGTCAGGGGGCGAGAGACCCAGTACTTC; CDR3aa: CASSLWGVRGRETQYF
d_gene: -; j_gene: TRBJ2-7; len: 14; abundance: -; v_gene: TRBV7-2; CDR3nt: TGTGCCAGCACAACCTATACACAAGGGGGCGAGCAGTACTTC; CDR3aa: CASTTYTQGGEQYF
d_gene: -; j_gene: TRBJ1-5; len: 15; abundance: few; v_gene: TRBV16; CDR3nt: TGTGCCAGCAGCCCCCACAGGGATCAGGATCAGCCCCAGCATTTT; CDR3aa: CASSPHRDQDQPQHF
d_gene: -; j_gene: TRBJ1-3; len: 15; abundance: -; v_gene: TRBV7-8; CDR3nt: TGTGCCAGCACCCAGCCGGGGACTTCTGGAAACACCATATATTTT; CDR3aa: CASTQPGTSGNTIYF
d_gene: -; j_gene: TRBJ2-3; len: 15; abundance: -; v_gene: TRBV5-4; CDR3nt: TGTGCCAGCAGCTTGCTAGGAGTACGGGGAGATACGCAGTATTTT; CDR3aa: CASSLLGVRGDTQYF
d_gene: -; j_gene: TRBJ2-3; len: 13; abundance: -; v_gene: TRBV5-1; CDR3nt: TGCGCCAGCAGCGAGTTCGGGGCAGATACGCAGTATTTT; CDR3aa: CASSEFGADTQYF
d_gene: -; j_gene: TRBJ2-2; len: 16; abundance: -; v_gene: TRBV7-2; CDR3nt: TGTGCCAGCAGCCCAGGGACTTCAACAAACACCGGGGAGCTGTTTTTT; CDR3aa: CASSPGTSTNTGELFF
d_gene: -; j_gene: TRBJ2-6; len: 16; abundance: -; v_gene: TRBV9; CDR3nt: TGTGCCAGCAGCCCTGTACGGGTTGGTGGGGCCAACGTCCTGACTTTC; CDR3aa: CASSPVRVGGANVLTF
d_gene: TRBD1; j_gene: TRBJ2-7; len: 14; abundance: -; v_gene: TRBV7-9; CDR3nt: TGTGCCATCCGAAAGGGGGCCCAACCTTACGAGCAGTACTTC; CDR3aa: CAIRKGAQPYEQYF
d_gene: TRBD1; j_gene: TRBJ1-2; len: 15; abundance: many; v_gene: TRBV5-1; CDR3nt: TGCGCCAGCAGCCCGAGACCAGGGGGCAGAGATGGCTACACCTTC; CDR3aa: CASSPRPGGRDGYTF
d_gene: TRBD1; j_gene: TRBJ2-7; len: 15; abundance: -; v_gene: TRBV7-2; CDR3nt: TGTGCCAGCAGCTTAGTTGGGACAGCTTCCTACGAGCAGTACTTC; CDR3aa: CASSLVGTASYEQYF
d_gene: -; j_gene: TRBJ2-3; len: 14; abundance: -; v_gene: TRBV2; CDR3nt: TGTGCCAGCAGTGAGATGCTAAACCTGGGGACGCAGTATTTT; CDR3aa: CASSEMLNLGTQYF
d_gene: -; j_gene: TRBJ1-1; len: 13; abundance: few; v_gene: TRBV7-2; CDR3nt: TGTGCCAGCAGCCGCCGGGCGGACACTGAAGCTTTCTTT; CDR3aa: CASSRRADTEAFF
d_gene: -; j_gene: TRBJ2-2; len: 14; abundance: few; v_gene: TRBV7-2; CDR3nt: TGTGCCAGCAACCCAAAGAGAGGCACCGGGGAGCTGTTTTTT; CDR3aa: CASNPKRGTGELFF
d_gene: -; j_gene: TRBJ1-6; len: 16; abundance: -; v_gene: TRBV6-6; CDR3nt: TGTGCCAGCAGTCCCGTTATACAGGGAGGGAATTCACCCCTCCACTTT; CDR3aa: CASSPVIQGGNSPLHF
d_gene: -; j_gene: TRBJ2-7; len: 15; abundance: -; v_gene: TRBV6-1; CDR3nt: TGTGCCAGCAGTGAAGGGCTCCTGAGCTCCTACGAGCAGTACTTC; CDR3aa: CASSEGLLSSYEQYF
d_gene: TRBD2; j_gene: TRBJ2-7; len: 15; abundance: -; v_gene: TRBV18; CDR3nt: TGTGCCAGCTCACCAACGTCTAGCGGGAAGGACGAGCAGTACTTC; CDR3aa: CASSPTSSGKDEQYF
d_gene: -; j_gene: TRBJ2-1; len: 15; abundance: -; v_gene: TRBV11-2; CDR3nt: TGTGCCACTTACTCTGGGAGAAGCTCCTACAATGAGCAGTTCTTC; CDR3aa: CATYSGRSSYNEQFF
d_gene: -; j_gene: TRBJ1-5; len: 14; abundance: -; v_gene: TRBV7-2; CDR3nt: TGTGCCAGCAGCTTAAGACGATCGAATCAGCCCCAGCATTTT; CDR3aa: CASSLRRSNQPQHF
d_gene: -; j_gene: TRBJ1-5; len: 14; abundance: -; v_gene: TRBV27; CDR3nt: TGTGCCAGCAGTTTGGGGGACGGGAGTCAGCCCCAGCATTTT; CDR3aa: CASSLGDGSQPQHF
d_gene: TRBD2; j_gene: TRBJ2-5; len: 14; abundance: -; v_gene: TRBV28; CDR3nt: TGTGCCAGCAGCTGGGGAGGGAATAAAGAGACCCAGTACTTC; CDR3aa: CASSWGGNKETQYF
d_gene: TRBD2; j_gene: TRBJ2-5; len: 16; abundance: -; v_gene: TRBV28; CDR3nt: TGTGCCAGCAGTTTACGGGTAGCGGGAGTGGGGGAGACCCAGTACTTC; CDR3aa: CASSLRVAGVGETQYF
d_gene: TRBD1; j_gene: TRBJ1-4; len: 15; abundance: -; v_gene: TRBV7-2; CDR3nt: TGTGCCAGCAGCTTGGGGGGACAGTCAAATGAAAAACTGTTTTTT; CDR3aa: CASSLGGQSNEKLFF
d_gene: -; j_gene: TRBJ2-7; len: 13; abundance: few; v_gene: TRBV27; CDR3nt: TGTGCCAGCAGTTTTCTCTCGACCTACGAGCAGTACTTC; CDR3aa: CASSFLSTYEQYF
d_gene: TRBD1; j_gene: TRBJ1-1; len: 13; abundance: once; v_gene: TRBV4-3; CDR3nt: TGCGCCAGCAGTCGGACAGGCCGTACTGAAGCTTTCTTT; CDR3aa: CASSRTGRTEAFF
d_gene: -; j_gene: TRBJ1-2; len: 16; abundance: few; v_gene: TRBV9; CDR3nt: TGTGCCAGCAGCGTATCATATCTAAGGGGGGGCCGCGGCTACACCTTC; CDR3aa: CASSVSYLRGGRGYTF
d_gene: -; j_gene: TRBJ1-2; len: 15; abundance: -; v_gene: TRBV7-2; CDR3nt: TGTGCCAGCAGCCGCGCGACGGGGACGGCTCGTGGCTACACCTTC; CDR3aa: CASSRATGTARGYTF